Presented here are 14 T cell receptor beta chains from one specimen sequenced in a study of blood T cells in healthy people across ages. Then a second PCR, running about 7 to 11 cycles, was carried out with a sample-barcoded 5' primer and a J-beta primer mix. TCRdb reprocessed the 5' RACE reads with MiXCR, giving one entry per CDR3 protein. The sample records about 930,000 distinct CDR3 sequences, roughly 28% being singletons. These data were also filed under a second study, of T cells of mothers and their children.

The specimen sequenced was blood. These receptors were taken from a woman in her forties in good health.

This clonotype was seen more than once but under ten times. The junction does not match germline at one end; this may be a read error. This chain uses TRBV20-1 with TRBJ2-2; D remains unclear. There are 18 residues in the CDR3. Germline V gives CDR1 DFQATT, CDR2 SNEGSKA (reference sequence). Here the CDR3 DNA reads TGCAGTGCTCGAGAAGGGCAGCTAGTAGGAATTGACACCGGGGAGCTGTTTTTT. This encodes CSAREGQLVGIDTGELFF.

This clonotype has ten or more counts. The chain has TRBV7-3 and TRBJ2-3, with a tentative D call TRBD2 (6 bases). Germline V lookup: CDR1 SGHTA, CDR2 FQGTGA. CDR3 length: 12 amino acids. V was cut by 5 bases and J by 6 bases, with 9 bases left in between. CDR3 in amino acids: CASSGGMDTQYF. CDR3 bases: TGTGCCAGCAGCGGGGGGATGGATACGCAGTATTTT. Using reference TRBV7-3 and TRBJ2-3 for the parts outside the CDR3, the full variable domain is GAGVSQTPSNKVTEKGKYVELRCDPISGHTALYWYRQSLGQGPEFLIYFQGTGAADDSGLPNDRFFAVRPEGSVSTLKIQRTERGDSAVYLCASSGGMDTQYFGPGTRLTVL.

This clonotype was recorded a few times. The chain recombines TRBV6-5 with TRBJ2-3, with 9 bases that match TRBD2. CDR3 length: 18 amino acids. Germline CDR1 and CDR2: MNHEY and SVGAGI. The V segment lost 3 bases and the J segment 0 bases; nucleotides outside the gene matches: 10. CDR3 residues: CASSYSGLAPSSTDTQYF. The CDR3 DNA sequence: TGTGCCAGCAGTTATTCCGGACTAGCGCCGTCTAGCACAGATACGCAGTATTTT.

The chain joins TRBV4-1 to TRBJ1-2, with D possibly TRBD1 on 6 matching bases. CDR3 length: 15 amino acids. Germline V CDR1 and CDR2: MGHRA, YSYEKL. The ends were cut back, 1 base at V and 5 bases at J, with 14 bases in the middle. CDR3 in DNA: TGCGCCAGCAGCCAAGTACAGGGCTTAGGATATGGCTACACCTTC. It translates to CASSQVQGLGYGYTF.

This clonotype came up many times. The chain employs TRBV5-4 and TRBJ2-7; TRBD1 agrees at 7 bases. The V and J ends lost 3 bases and 3 bases, in that order; junction bases with no gene match: 3. CDR1 is SGHNT, CDR2 YYREEE, per germline (reference sequence). The CDR3 is 13 residues long. The CDR3, as DNA: TGTGCCAGCAGCTCACAGGGGAACTACGAGCAGTACTTC. Translating gives CASSSQGNYEQYF.

This clonotype appeared many times. The gene calls are TRBV20-1 and TRBJ1-2, with D possibly being TRBD1 (5 bases). V dropped 2 bases and J dropped 2 bases, with 15 bases sitting between them. The CDR3 length is 15 residues. Per the germline V gene, CDR1 is DFQATT and CDR2 is SNEGSKA (reference sequence). Here the CDR3 DNA reads TGCAGTGCTAGAAGTGGGGGGGGGATGAACTATGGCTACACCTTC. Its translation is CSARSGGGMNYGYTF.

The chain uses TRBV7-3 and TRBJ2-2; TRBD2 matches at 10 bases. In germline, CDR1 is SGHTA, CDR2 FQGTGA. This CDR3 has 18 amino acids. J was trimmed by 4 bases and V by 2 bases; bases with no gene match: 10. DNA for the CDR3: TGTGCCAGCAGCTTACCCCAGGAGCGGGGGGGCCTCACCGGGGAGCTGTTTTTT. Protein: CASSLPQERGGLTGELFF.

This clonotype showed up many times. The rearrangement links TRBV20-1 to TRBJ2-3, with D uncertain. CDR3 length: 12 amino acids. V was shortened by 7 bases and J by 2 bases, with 10 bases between the two germline ends. In germline, CDR1 is DFQATT, CDR2 SNEGSKA (reference sequence). CDR3 sequence: CSGAYTTDTQYF. The CDR3 DNA is TGCAGTGGGGCCTACACCACAGATACGCAGTATTTT.

The chain recombines TRBV20-1 with TRBJ2-7, with D hard to call. V was cut by 0 bases and J by 6 bases, with 9 bases left in between. Germline V gene data show CDR1 as DFQATT and CDR2 as SNEGSKA (reference sequence). This CDR3 region has 12 residues. The CDR3 protein is CSARDSEGEQYF. The CDR3 DNA is TGCAGTGCTAGAGATAGTGAAGGCGAGCAGTACTTC.

This clonotype was recorded many times. This rearrangement joins TRBV10-3 to TRBJ2-7; 10 bases map to TRBD1. CDR1 and CDR2 (germline): ENHRY, SYGVKD. The junction had 4 bases not matched to a gene; V was cut back by 8 bases and J by 6 bases. CDR3 length equals 12 residues. The CDR3 sequence is CAIGTGDTEQYF. The CDR3 region has the DNA TGTGCCATCGGGACAGGGGATACCGAGCAGTACTTC.

This clonotype was observed a handful of times. CDR3: CASTLDNTGYTF. The CDR3 DNA is TGTGCCAGCACCCTCGACAATACCGGCTACACCTTC. V gene TRBV9 combines with J gene TRBJ1-2; D gene uncertain. V shed 6 bases and J shed 8 bases, with 14 bases lying between them. The CDR3 sequence is 12 residues long. CDR1 and CDR2 from the germline V gene are SGDLS and YYNGEE.

Turning to this clonotype: A junction end diverges from the germline sequence, so it may reflect a read error. V gene TRBV7-8 combines with J gene TRBJ2-5; either TRBD1 or TRBD2 may fit D (5 bases each). Germline V gives CDR1 SGHVS, CDR2 FQNEAQ. The CDR3 has 14 amino acids. CDR3 DNA sequence: TGTGCCAGCAGCATCGGGACCCTACAAGGGACCCAGTACTTC. As protein: CASSIGTLQGTQYF.

This clonotype was counted ten times or more. This chain joins TRBV20-1 and TRBJ2-5; perhaps TRBD2 as D (6 bases). The CDR3 length is 15 residues. CDR1 is DFQATT, CDR2 SNEGSKA, per germline (reference sequence). Between the trimmed V and J ends, which lost 1 base and 2 bases, there was a span of 14 bases. In nucleotides, the CDR3 is TGCAGTGCTAGAGGAACTAGCAGAATTCAAGAGACCCAGTACTTC. Translated: CSARGTSRIQETQYF.

Remarks on this clonotype: An end of the junction differs from the germline gene, which may be a read error. The chain is built from TRBV6-6 and TRBJ1-2; D is uncertain. CDR1 is MNHNY, CDR2 SVGAGI, per germline (reference sequence). The CDR3 length is 13 residues. The CDR3 loop reads CTSSIEGNYGYTF. CDR3 DNA: TGTACCAGCAGTATTGAAGGGAACTATGGCTACACCTTC.